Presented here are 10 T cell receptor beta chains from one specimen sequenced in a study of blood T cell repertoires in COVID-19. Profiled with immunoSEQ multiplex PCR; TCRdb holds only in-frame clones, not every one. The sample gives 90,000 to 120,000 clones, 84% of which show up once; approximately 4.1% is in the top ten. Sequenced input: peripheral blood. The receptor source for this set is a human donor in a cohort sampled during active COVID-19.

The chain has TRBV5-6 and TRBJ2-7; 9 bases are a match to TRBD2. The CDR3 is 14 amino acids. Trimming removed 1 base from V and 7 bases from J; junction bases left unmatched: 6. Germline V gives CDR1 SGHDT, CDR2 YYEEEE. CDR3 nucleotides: TGTGCCAGCAGCTTGTTAGCGGGAGTCGGGGAGCAGTACTTC. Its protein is CASSLLAGVGEQYF.

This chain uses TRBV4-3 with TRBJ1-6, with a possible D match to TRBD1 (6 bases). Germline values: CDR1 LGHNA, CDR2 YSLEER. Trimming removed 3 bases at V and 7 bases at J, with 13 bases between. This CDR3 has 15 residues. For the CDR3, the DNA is TGCGCCAGCAGCCAGGGGACACCGGGGAATTCACCCCTCCACTTT. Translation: CASSQGTPGNSPLHF.

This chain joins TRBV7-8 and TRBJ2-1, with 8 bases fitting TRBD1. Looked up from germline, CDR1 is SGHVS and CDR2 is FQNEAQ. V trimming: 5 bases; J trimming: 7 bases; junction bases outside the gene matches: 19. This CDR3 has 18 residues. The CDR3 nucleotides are TGTGCCAGCAGCAAACTTACTCCACCAGGGGGCAGCTATAATGAGCAGTTCTTC. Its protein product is CASSKLTPPGGSYNEQFF.

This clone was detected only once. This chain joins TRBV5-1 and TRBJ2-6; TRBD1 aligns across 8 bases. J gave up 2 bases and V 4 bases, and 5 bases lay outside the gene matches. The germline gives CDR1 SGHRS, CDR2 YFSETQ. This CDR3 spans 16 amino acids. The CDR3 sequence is CASSPGQGAGANVLTF. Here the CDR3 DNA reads TGCGCCAGCAGCCCCGGACAGGGAGCTGGGGCCAACGTCCTGACTTTC.

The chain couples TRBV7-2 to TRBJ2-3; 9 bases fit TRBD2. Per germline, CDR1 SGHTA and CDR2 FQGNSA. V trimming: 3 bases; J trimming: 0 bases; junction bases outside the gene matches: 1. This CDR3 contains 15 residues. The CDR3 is CASSLLAGSTDTQYF. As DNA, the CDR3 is TGTGCCAGCAGCTTGCTAGCGGGGAGCACAGATACGCAGTATTTT.

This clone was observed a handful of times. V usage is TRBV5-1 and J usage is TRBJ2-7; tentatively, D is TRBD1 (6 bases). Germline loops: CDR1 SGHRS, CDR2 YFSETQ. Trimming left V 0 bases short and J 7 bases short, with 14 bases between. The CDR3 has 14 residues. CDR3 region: CASSLGTGLEEQYF. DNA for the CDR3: TGCGCCAGCAGCTTGGGCACAGGGCTGGAGGAGCAGTACTTC.

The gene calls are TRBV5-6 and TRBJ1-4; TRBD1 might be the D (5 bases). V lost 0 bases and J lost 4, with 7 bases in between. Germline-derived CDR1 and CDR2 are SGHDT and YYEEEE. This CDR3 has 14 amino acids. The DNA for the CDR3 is TGTGCCAGCAGCTTGGGACAGCTTAATGAAAAACTGTTTTTT. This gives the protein CASSLGQLNEKLFF.

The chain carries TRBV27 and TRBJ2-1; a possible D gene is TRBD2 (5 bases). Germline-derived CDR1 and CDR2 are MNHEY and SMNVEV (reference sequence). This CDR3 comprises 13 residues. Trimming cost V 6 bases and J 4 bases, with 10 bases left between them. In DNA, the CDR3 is TGTGCCAGCAGGAGAGCGGATTACAATGAGCAGTTCTTC. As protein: CASRRADYNEQFF.

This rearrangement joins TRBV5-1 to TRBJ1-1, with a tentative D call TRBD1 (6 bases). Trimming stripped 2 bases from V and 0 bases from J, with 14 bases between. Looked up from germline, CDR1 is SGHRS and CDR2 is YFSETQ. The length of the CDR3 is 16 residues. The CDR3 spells CASSLTGSPMNTEAFF. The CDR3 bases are TGCGCCAGCAGCTTAACAGGGTCGCCAATGAACACTGAAGCTTTCTTT.

CDR3 residues: CASTEVTGGETQYF. The CDR3 DNA reads TGTGCCAGCACCGAGGTGACAGGGGGAGAGACCCAGTACTTC. This chain uses TRBV2 with TRBJ2-5; 9 bases are a match to TRBD1. V dropped 7 bases and J dropped 4; count of bases not matched to a gene: 7. The CDR3 consists of 14 residues. Germline V gene data show CDR1 as SNHLY and CDR2 as FYNNEI.